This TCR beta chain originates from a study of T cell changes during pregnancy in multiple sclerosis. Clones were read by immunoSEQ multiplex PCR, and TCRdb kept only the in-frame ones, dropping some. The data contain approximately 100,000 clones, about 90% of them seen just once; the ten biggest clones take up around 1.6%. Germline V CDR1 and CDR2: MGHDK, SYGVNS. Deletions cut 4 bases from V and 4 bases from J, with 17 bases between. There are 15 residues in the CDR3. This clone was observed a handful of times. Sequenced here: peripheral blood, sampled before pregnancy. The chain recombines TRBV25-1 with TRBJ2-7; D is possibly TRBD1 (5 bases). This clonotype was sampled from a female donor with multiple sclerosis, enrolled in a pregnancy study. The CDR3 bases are TGTGCCAGCAGTGGGTCTAATAGGGGCAGGTACGAGCAGTACTTC. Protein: CASSGSNRGRYEQYF.